The rows below give T cell receptor beta chains drawn from one sample of a study of blood T cell repertoires in COVID-19. TCRdb's copy holds only in-frame clones and misses some; the assay was immunoSEQ multiplex PCR. The data show over 150,000 clones, 70% to 85% seen once. Material for sequencing was PBMCs or T cells enriched from blood (not recorded which). The source of these receptors is a woman between 70 and 85 years old in a cohort exposed to, infected with or recovered from COVID-19 (not recorded which). CDR3s include the opening cysteine and the closing phenylalanine or tryptophan. The D gene is left open where the match is weak. Rows give clone size only sometimes, using once, few, many, or a class for an expanded clone.

j_call clone_size d_call v_call cdr3_nt cdr3_aa
TRBJ1-3 - - TRBV2 TGTGCCAGCAGTTGGGGGCCCCTTGCATCTGGAAACACCATATATTTT CASSWGPLASGNTIYF
TRBJ2-5 - TRBD1 TRBV27 TGTGCCAGCAGTTCCGACAGGGTTGAGACCCAGTACTTC CASSSDRVETQYF
TRBJ2-2 - - TRBV28 TGTGCCAGCATAGTAGGGGCCGTAAACACCGGGGAGCTGTTTTTT CASIVGAVNTGELFF
TRBJ2-7 few - TRBV7-2 TGTGCCAGCAGCTTAGAGGCTAGCTCCTCCTACGAGCAGTACTTC CASSLEASSSYEQYF
TRBJ1-4 - - TRBV4-2 TGTGCCAGCAGCCAAGATCTCGGGGCGGGGGCAACTAATGAAAAACTGTTTTTT CASSQDLGAGATNEKLFF
TRBJ1-1 - TRBD1 TRBV5-1 TGCGCCAGCAGCTTGGGGCCTACAGGGGGCGGCACTGAAGCTTTCTTT CASSLGPTGGGTEAFF
TRBJ1-1 - - TRBV29-1 TGCAGCGTTGCTTGGCGGGTCCGGGGCACTGAAGCTTTCTTT CSVAWRVRGTEAFF
TRBJ2-3 - TRBD1 TRBV5-1 TGCGCCAGCAGCTCCGGGCAGGGGGCGAGGGGAGATACGCAGTATTTT CASSSGQGARGDTQYF
TRBJ2-1 - - TRBV2 TGTGCCAGCAGTGAGATGGAGCGAGGGGAGCAGTTCTTC CASSEMERGEQFF
TRBJ1-4 - - TRBV20-1 TGCAGTGCTAGTGTTATCAGGGAGGCTAATGAAAAACTGTTTTTT CSASVIREANEKLFF
TRBJ2-2 - - TRBV18 TGTGCCAGCTCACCCCCCGGCGGGGAGCTGTTTTTT CASSPPGGELFF
TRBJ2-5 many - TRBV11-1 TGTGCCAGCAGCTTAGCGCGAGGGGAGACCCAGTACTTC CASSLARGETQYF
TRBJ2-5 few TRBD1 TRBV19 TGTGCCAGTAGTATCCAGGGGGCGCGGGCCCAGTACTTC CASSIQGARAQYF
TRBJ1-2 - - TRBV12-3/TRBV12-4 TGTGCCAGCAGTTTGGGACTGGACTATGGCTACACCTTC CASSLGLDYGYTF
TRBJ1-6 - - TRBV9 TGTGCCAGCAGCGTAGATCAGGGTAATTCACCCCTCCACTTT CASSVDQGNSPLHF
TRBJ2-3 - - TRBV29-1 TGCAGCGTTGAAGGACCTCAGGGGTTGACCACAGATACGCAGTATTTT CSVEGPQGLTTDTQYF
TRBJ1-2 - - TRBV5-4 TGTGCCACGGGAAAAGGGTATGGCTACACCTTC CATGKGYGYTF
TRBJ2-5 - TRBD1 TRBV2 TGTGCCAGCCGAGACAGGGAAGGGGAGACCCAGTACTTC CASRDREGETQYF
TRBJ2-4 - - TRBV3-1/TRBV3-2 TGTGCCAGCAGCCATCAAGCCGCGGGGAAAAGGGACATTCAGTACTTC CASSHQAAGKRDIQYF
TRBJ1-1 - - TRBV13 TGTGCCAGCAGCCGGGGACTGCTGAACACTGAAGCTTTCTTT CASSRGLLNTEAFF
TRBJ1-5 - - TRBV12-5 TGTGCTAGTGGCCCCCGCGGGGATTCTTATAGCAATCAGCCCCAGCATTTT CASGPRGDSYSNQPQHF
TRBJ1-1 - - TRBV5-6 TGTGCCAGCAGCTTGGGGACAGCGAACACTGAAGCTTTCTTT CASSLGTANTEAFF
TRBJ2-7 - - TRBV4-1 TGCGCCAGCAGCCACAACTCCGGGGTCTGGTACTTC CASSHNSGVWYF
TRBJ2-1 - - TRBV5-1 TGCGCCAGTTCCCCGCAGGCTTACTACAATGAGCAGTTCTTC CASSPQAYYNEQFF
TRBJ2-7 - TRBD2 TRBV19 TGTGCCAGCCCCTCATTGAGGACTAGCGGGAGGGCGAGCTCCTACGAGCAGTACTTC CASPSLRTSGRASSYEQYF
TRBJ2-7 - - TRBV23-1 TGCGCCAGCAGTGGGGACTTCCACTCAAGTAAGTCCTACGAGCAGTACTTC CASSGDFHSSKSYEQYF
TRBJ2-1 - - TRBV7-3 TGTGCCAGCAGCCCTCAGTCCAGCGGCAATGAGCAGTTCTTC CASSPQSSGNEQFF
TRBJ1-5 - TRBD1 TRBV27 TGTGCCAGCAGCCACAGGGGGCGGATTGGGCCCCAGCATTTT CASSHRGRIGPQHF
TRBJ2-2 - TRBD2 TRBV5-1 TGCGCCAGCAGCACGACTAGCCTCCACACCGGGGAGCTGTTTTTT CASSTTSLHTGELFF
TRBJ2-3 - TRBD2 TRBV28 TGTGCCAGCAGTGGGACTAGCGGCACAGATACGCAGTATTTT CASSGTSGTDTQYF
TRBJ1-5 - - TRBV2 TGTGCCAGCGCGACAGAGCTCAATCAGCCCCAGCATTTT CASATELNQPQHF
TRBJ2-3 - - TRBV12-3/TRBV12-4 TGTGCCAGCAAGAGGGAGGTAGATACGCAGTATTTT CASKREVDTQYF
TRBJ2-1 - - TRBV7-2 TGTGCCAGCAGCTACCCGGGGACCTACAATGAGCAGTTCTTC CASSYPGTYNEQFF
TRBJ2-5 - - TRBV5-1 TGCGCCAGCAGCTGGACACGAGAGACCCAGTACTTC CASSWTRETQYF
TRBJ2-1 - - TRBV4-2 TGTGCCAGCAGCCAAGCCTCAACAGGGACTGAGCAGTTCTTC CASSQASTGTEQFF
TRBJ1-1 - TRBD1 TRBV2 TGTGCCAGCAGTGTGAGGACAGGGGGCACTGAAGCTTTCTTT CASSVRTGGTEAFF
TRBJ1-5 - - TRBV15 TGTGCCACCAGCAGAGATAGGGGTCTCAATCAGCCCCAGCATTTT CATSRDRGLNQPQHF
TRBJ1-4 - - TRBV5-4 TGTGCCAGCTCCGACCAAGGGGGAATTGAAAAACTGTTTTTT CASSDQGGIEKLFF
TRBJ2-5 - TRBD2 TRBV5-1 TGCGCCAGCAGCGCCGGGACTAGCGGAGAGACCCAGTACTTC CASSAGTSGETQYF
TRBJ2-7 - TRBD1 TRBV6-5 TGTGCCAGCAGCAAGGACAGGGCGGCCTCCTACGAGCAGTACTTC CASSKDRAASYEQYF
TRBJ2-7 - - TRBV28 TGTGCCAGCAGTCCCCTAAGATACGAGCAGTACTTC CASSPLRYEQYF
TRBJ1-2 - TRBD1 TRBV3-1/TRBV3-2 TGTGCCAGCAGCCAAGCAAGTGCAGGGGGCTATGGCTACACCTTC CASSQASAGGYGYTF
TRBJ1-5 - - TRBV28 TGTGCCAGCAGTTTAGCACAGGCTGGCAATCAGCCCCAGCATTTT CASSLAQAGNQPQHF
TRBJ1-1 - TRBD1 TRBV7-2 TGTGCCAGCAGCTTAGGGCCGGGACAGGGGGCTGGTGGTGAAGCTTTCTTT CASSLGPGQGAGGEAFF
TRBJ2-1 - TRBD2 TRBV11-3 TGTGCCAGCAGCTTAGTCGGGGGGGGTAGCGGCAATGAGCAGTTCTTC CASSLVGGGSGNEQFF
TRBJ1-5 - - TRBV2 TGTGCCAGCAGTGAACATGGGGGCAGGGAGCCCCAGCATTTT CASSEHGGREPQHF
TRBJ2-7 - TRBD1 TRBV9 TGTGCCAGCAGCGTAGTGCCAGGGGGCGAGCAGTACTTC CASSVVPGGEQYF
TRBJ2-3 - - TRBV11-3 TGTGCCAGCAGCTTAGTTGGACAGCTCAGCACAGATACGCAGTATTTT CASSLVGQLSTDTQYF
TRBJ2-7 - TRBD2 TRBV5-1 TGCGCCAGCAGCTCACAAGTAGCGGGAGGAGGCTACGAGCAGTACTTC CASSSQVAGGGYEQYF